This T cell receptor (beta chain) stems from a study of TIL therapy for anti-PD-1-resistant metastatic lung cancer. Time point: pre-treatment sample, taken before nivolumab and TIL therapy. The tumor samples were excised metastases, mostly pleural nodules or supraclavicular lymph nodes. This was the immunoSEQ v3 assay. Each library reached roughly 2 million read pairs, or roughly 4.5-6.5 million at deep level. Generated by immunoSEQ multiplex PCR, the TCRdb table keeps only in-frame clones and is missing some. Seen here are about 95,000 clones, less than 70% observed once, and the top ten hold over 9.5%. Germline CDR1 and CDR2: LGHDT and YNNKEL (reference sequence). Trimming removed 4 bases from V and 0 bases from J; junction bases left unmatched: 8. This CDR3 is built from 18 residues. This clone was seen only a few times.

The chain links TRBV3-1 (or the pseudogene TRBV3-2) to TRBJ2-3, with TRBD2 matching over 12 bases. The input for sequencing was tumor tissue, taken at baseline. The source of this sequence is a person aged 25 to 79 with non-small cell lung cancer. The CDR3 DNA follows: TGTGCCAGCAGCCCCTCTAGCGGGGGGGCCTTTAGCACAGATACGCAGTATTTT. Protein: CASSPSSGGAFSTDTQYF.